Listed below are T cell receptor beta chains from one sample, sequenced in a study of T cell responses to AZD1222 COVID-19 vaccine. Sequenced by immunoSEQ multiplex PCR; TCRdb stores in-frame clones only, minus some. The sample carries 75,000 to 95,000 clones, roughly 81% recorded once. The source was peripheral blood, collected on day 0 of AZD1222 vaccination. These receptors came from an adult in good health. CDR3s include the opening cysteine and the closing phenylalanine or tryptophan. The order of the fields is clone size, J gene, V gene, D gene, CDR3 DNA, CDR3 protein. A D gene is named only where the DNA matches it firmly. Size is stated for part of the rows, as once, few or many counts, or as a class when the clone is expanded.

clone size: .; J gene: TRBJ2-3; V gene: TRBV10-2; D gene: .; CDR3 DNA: TGCGCCAGCAGTGAGTCGTCCCAACCCCAGTATTTT; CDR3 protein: CASSESSQPQYF
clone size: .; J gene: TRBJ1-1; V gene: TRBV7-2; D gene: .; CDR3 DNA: TGTGCCAGCAGCCGTACAGGGCTAATGGGGGCTTTCTTT; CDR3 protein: CASSRTGLMGAFF
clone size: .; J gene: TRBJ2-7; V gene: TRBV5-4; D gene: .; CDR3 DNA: TGTGCCAGCAGCTTGGCCCATTACGAGCAGTACTTC; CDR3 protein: CASSLAHYEQYF
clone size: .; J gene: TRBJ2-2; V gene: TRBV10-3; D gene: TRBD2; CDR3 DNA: TGTGCCATCAGTTATACTAGCGCCGGGGAGCTGTTTTTT; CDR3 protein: CAISYTSAGELFF
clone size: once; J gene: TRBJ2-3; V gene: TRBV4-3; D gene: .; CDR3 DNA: TGCGCCAGCAGCCAAAATCCGCCCGGGGCCCCCGGCCGTGAGCAGTATTTT; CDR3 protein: CASSQNPPGAPGREQYF
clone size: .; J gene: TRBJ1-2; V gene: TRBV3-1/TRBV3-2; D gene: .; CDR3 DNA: TGTGCCAGCAGCCAAGACCGGTTAAGGGAGGTCCCACGCTATGGCTACACCTTC; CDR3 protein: CASSQDRLREVPRYGYTF
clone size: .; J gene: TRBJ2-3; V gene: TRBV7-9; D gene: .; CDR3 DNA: TGTGCCAGCACCACCTGGGGCGAGGGCACAGATACGCAGTATTTT; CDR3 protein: CASTTWGEGTDTQYF
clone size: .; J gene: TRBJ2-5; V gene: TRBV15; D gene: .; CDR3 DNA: TGTGCCACCATGGGGACTTCCCACCAAGAGACCCAGTACTTC; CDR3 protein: CATMGTSHQETQYF
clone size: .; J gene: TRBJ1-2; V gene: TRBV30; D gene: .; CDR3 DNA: TGTGCCTGGAGCCGGGACGGCCATGGCTACACCTTC; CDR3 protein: CAWSRDGHGYTF
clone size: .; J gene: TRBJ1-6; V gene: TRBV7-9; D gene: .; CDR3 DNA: TGTGCCAGCAGCTTCGAGAGCTCCTATAATTCACCCCTCCACTTT; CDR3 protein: CASSFESSYNSPLHF
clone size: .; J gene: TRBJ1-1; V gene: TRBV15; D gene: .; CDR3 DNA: TGTGCCACCAAAAGGGACCTCAACGCTTTCTTT; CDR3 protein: CATKRDLNAFF
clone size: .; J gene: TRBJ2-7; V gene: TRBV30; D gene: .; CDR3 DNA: TGTGCCTGGAGTAGAAGGTCCTACGAGCAGTACTTC; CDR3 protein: CAWSRRSYEQYF
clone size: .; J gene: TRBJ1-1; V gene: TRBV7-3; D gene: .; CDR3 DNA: TGTGCCAGCAGCACCGAGGGCAGATACACTGAAGCTTTCTTT; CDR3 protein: CASSTEGRYTEAFF
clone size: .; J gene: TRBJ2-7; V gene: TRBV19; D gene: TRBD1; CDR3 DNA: TGTGCCAGTAGTTTGGGACAGGGAACCCACGAGCAGTACTTC; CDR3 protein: CASSLGQGTHEQYF
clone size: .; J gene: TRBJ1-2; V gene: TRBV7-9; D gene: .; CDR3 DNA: TGTGCCAGCAGCAACACAGGGAGGGAGTACTATGGCTACACCTTC; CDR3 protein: CASSNTGREYYGYTF
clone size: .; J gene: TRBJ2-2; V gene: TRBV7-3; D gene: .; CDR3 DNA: TGTGCCAGCAGCTTAAGCATCACCGGGGAGCTGTTTTTT; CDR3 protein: CASSLSITGELFF
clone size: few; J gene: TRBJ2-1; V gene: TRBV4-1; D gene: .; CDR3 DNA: TGCGCCAGCAGCCGCGGGACAGCAAAGAATGAGCAGTTCTTC; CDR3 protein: CASSRGTAKNEQFF
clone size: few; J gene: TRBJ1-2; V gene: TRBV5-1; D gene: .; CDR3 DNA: TGCGCCAGCAGCTTGGAAGGACCCCTGCACACCTTC; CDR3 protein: CASSLEGPLHTF
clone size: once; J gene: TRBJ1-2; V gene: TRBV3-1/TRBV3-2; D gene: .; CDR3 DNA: TGTGCCAGCAGACTAGAAGGGGGGGCGCGGGATGGCTACACCTTC; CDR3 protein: CASRLEGGARDGYTF
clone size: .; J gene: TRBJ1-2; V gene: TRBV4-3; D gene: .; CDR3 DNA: TGCGCCAGCAGCCCCAGCCAAGATTTTGGCTACACCTTC; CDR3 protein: CASSPSQDFGYTF
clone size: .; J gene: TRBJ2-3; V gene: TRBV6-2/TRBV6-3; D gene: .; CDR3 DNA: TGTGCCAGCAGTTACACAAACAGGGGAGGTGATACGGTGGATACGCAGTATTTT; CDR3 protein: CASSYTNRGGDTVDTQYF
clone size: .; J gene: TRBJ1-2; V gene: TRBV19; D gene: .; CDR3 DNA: TGTGCCAGTACCCGTCTTGTGGCAGGGGAAAACTATGGCTACACCTTC; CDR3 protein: CASTRLVAGENYGYTF
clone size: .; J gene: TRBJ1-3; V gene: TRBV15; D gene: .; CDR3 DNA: TGTGCCACCAGCAGATTTAGCTCTGGAAACACCATATATTTT; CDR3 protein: CATSRFSSGNTIYF
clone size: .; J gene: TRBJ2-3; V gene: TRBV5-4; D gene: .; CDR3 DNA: TGTGCCAGCAGCTTGGGACTAACGGCTACCACAGATACGCAGTATTTT; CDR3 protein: CASSLGLTATTDTQYF
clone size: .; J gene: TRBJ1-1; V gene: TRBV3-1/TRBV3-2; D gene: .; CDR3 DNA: TGTGCCAGCAGCGACCGGGGATCCACTGAAGCTTTCTTT; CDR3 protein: CASSDRGSTEAFF
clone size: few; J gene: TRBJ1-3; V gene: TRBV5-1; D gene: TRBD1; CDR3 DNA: TGCGCCAGCAGCCCAGGACAGGGCAGCGGAAACACCATATATTTT; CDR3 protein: CASSPGQGSGNTIYF
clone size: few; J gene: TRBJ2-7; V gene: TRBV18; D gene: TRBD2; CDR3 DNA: TGTGCCAGCTCGAAGGGAGGGACTAGCGGCTCCTACGAGCAGTACTTC; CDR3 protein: CASSKGGTSGSYEQYF
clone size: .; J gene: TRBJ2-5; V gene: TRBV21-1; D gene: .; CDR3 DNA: TGTGCCAGCACCTCCAACAGGGGCCAAGAGACCCAGTACTTC; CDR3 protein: CASTSNRGQETQYF
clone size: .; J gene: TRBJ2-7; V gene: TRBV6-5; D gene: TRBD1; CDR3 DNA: TGTGCCAGCGGCCCCCTGACAGGGCCCTACGAGCAGTACTTC; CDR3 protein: CASGPLTGPYEQYF
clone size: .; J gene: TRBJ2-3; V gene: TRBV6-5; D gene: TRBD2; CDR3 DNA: TGTGCCAGCAGTTACTCGGGGGGGGATACGCAGTATTTT; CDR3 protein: CASSYSGGDTQYF
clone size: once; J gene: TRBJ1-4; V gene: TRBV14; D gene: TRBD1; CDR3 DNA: TGTGCCAGCAGCCAAGAATCAGGGGGCGCGGCTAATGAAAAACTGTTTTTT; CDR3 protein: CASSQESGGAANEKLFF
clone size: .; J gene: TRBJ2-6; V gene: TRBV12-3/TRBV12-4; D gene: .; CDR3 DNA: TGTGCCAGCAGCCGCGCTGGGGCCAACGTCCTGACTTTC; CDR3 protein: CASSRAGANVLTF
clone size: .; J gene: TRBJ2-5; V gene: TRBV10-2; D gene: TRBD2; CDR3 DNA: TGCGCCAGCAGAGGACTAGGCCAGGAGACCCAGTACTTC; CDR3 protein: CASRGLGQETQYF
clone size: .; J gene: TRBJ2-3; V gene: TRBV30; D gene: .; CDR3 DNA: TGTGCCTGGAGTCCAGGCTCTTTGGGCACAGATACGCAGTATTTT; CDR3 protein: CAWSPGSLGTDTQYF
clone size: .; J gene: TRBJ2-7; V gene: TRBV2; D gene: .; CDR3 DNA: TGTGCCAGCAAAGGGGGTAGCTCCTACGAGCAGTACTTC; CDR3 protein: CASKGGSSYEQYF
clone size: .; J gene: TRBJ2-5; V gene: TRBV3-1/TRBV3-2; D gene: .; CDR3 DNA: TGTGCCAGCAGCAATCTCCGAGGGGGCCAAGAGACCCAGTACTTC; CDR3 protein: CASSNLRGGQETQYF
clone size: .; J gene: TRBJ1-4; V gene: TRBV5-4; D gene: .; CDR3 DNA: TGTGCCAGCAGCTTGAAACGAGGGCGTGAAAAACTGTTTTTT; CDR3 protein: CASSLKRGREKLFF
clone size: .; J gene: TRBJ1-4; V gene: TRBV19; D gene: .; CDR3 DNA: TGTGCCAGTACCCATAATGAAAAACTGTTTTTT; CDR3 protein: CASTHNEKLFF
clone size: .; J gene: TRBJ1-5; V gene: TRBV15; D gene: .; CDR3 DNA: TGTGCCACCAGCAGAGGGAATCAGCCCCAGCATTTT; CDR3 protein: CATSRGNQPQHF
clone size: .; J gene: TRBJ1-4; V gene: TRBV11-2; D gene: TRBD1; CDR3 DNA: TGTGCCACTAAACGGGGACAGCCGTATGAAAAACTGTTTTTT; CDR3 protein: CATKRGQPYEKLFF